This T cell receptor beta chain derives from a study of B cell selection in AIRE deficiency. Conventional CD4 T cells were sorted as CD4+CD127+ cells. As for this clone: Its target is not known.

In the original workflow: Pooled conventional T cells gave about 11x10^4 patient and 130,000 to 150,000 donor TCRbeta sequences. Libraries were prepared by immunoSEQ multiplex PCR; TCRdb keeps only in-frame clonotypes and omits some of them. V and J calls plus clone size are reproduced from that table; the DNA served to infer D and trimming. The sample holds over 20,000 clones; roughly 97% are singletons and the top ten take roughly 0.3%. CDR1 and CDR2 (germline): SGHRS, YFSETQ. The CDR3 is 15 amino acids. V was clipped by 5 bases and J by 5 bases, with 17 bases between them. Study conclusions and caveats: Healthy donors alone shared more than 30% of around 3,700 Treg sequences; patients alone 8.5% to 10%. Tconv and Treg cells from AIRE-deficient patients resembled healthy donors in TCRBV usage, CDR3 length and diversity. CDR3s were shorter in shared Treg sequences, reflecting few non-templated nucleotide insertions.

The sequencing input was conventional CD4+ T cells sorted from PBMCs. The gene calls are TRBV5-1 and TRBJ2-1; the D gene could be TRBD1 or TRBD2 (6 bases each). This TCR was sampled from a human donor with AIRE deficiency. The CDR3 bases are TGCGCCAGCAGAAGGGGGGTGGGTCCGAACAATGAGCAGTTCTTC. Translation: CASRRGVGPNNEQFF.